The clone carrying this T cell receptor beta chain was picked up a small number of times. Antigen specificity is unknown. These data originate in a study of T cell repertoires in cytomegalovirus infection. About the research overall: Selected CMV epitopes included recently identified HLA-C-restricted ones as well as well-studied HLA-B-restricted ones. TCR beta signatures that were public indicated CMV infection and matching HLA type. Findings of the study overall: HLA-C-restricted CMV clonotypes gave the most frequent clonotype in two of eight donors. Using cumulative public TCR beta family frequency, the authors identified those who carried CMV together with the relevant HLA.

V was clipped by 11 bases and J by 6 bases; unmatched bases: 5. The CDR3 has 11 residues. CDR1 ENHRY and CDR2 SYGVKD come from the germline V gene. TCRdb itself ran the reads through MiXCR, one entry per CDR3 protein. Among about half a million distinct CDR3 sequences listed, around a third were seen once. Specimen: cultured PBMCs, collected from culture after CMV antigen stimulation. This sequence was found in a human donor in good health (CMV status not recorded). Some clones in this sample may be carry-over from other donors' samples. The rearrangement uses TRBV10-3 and TRBJ2-3; 7 bases map to TRBD1. This CDR3 is CAVQQGDTQYF. DNA for the CDR3: TGTGCCGTCCAACAGGGGGATACGCAGTATTTT.